The present entry profiles one T cell receptor (beta chain) with its context. MiXCR, applied by TCRdb to the 5' RACE reads, yields one record per CDR3 protein. The sample lists 20,000 to 30,000 distinct CDR3 sequences, around 4.3% seen once, with about 38% in the top ten. CDR1 MNHNS and CDR2 SASEGT come from the germline V gene. The CDR3 runs 11 residues. Trimming cost V 10 bases and J 4 bases, with 8 bases left between them. The data derive from a study of T cells after yellow fever vaccination. The receptor was isolated from a man between 18 and 29 years old who received the YFV17D yellow fever vaccine. V is TRBV6-1 and J is TRBJ1-5; no reliable D call. The sample was PBMCs, either bulk or a sorted T-cell subset (CD4+, CD8+, memory, or dextramer-sorted; not recorded which), taken on the day of the yellow fever booster vaccination. CDR3 sequence: CATRENQPQHF. The CDR3 DNA sequence: TGTGCCACCAGAGAGAATCAGCCCCAGCATTTT.